The T cell receptor (beta chain) under discussion was sequenced for a study of sequential checkpoint blockade in melanoma. Turning to the study itself: Arm A got nivolumab then ipilimumab; arm B the reverse, 1:1.

The protocol was immunoSEQ multiplex PCR, while the TCRdb copy is restricted to in-frame clones and leaves out a portion. The table has about 5,100 clones, roughly 22% seen once. Treatment denoted: randomized to nivolumab then ipilimumab (arm A) or the reverse (arm B). None of the patients previously received DNA-damaging chemotherapy. This CDR3 region has 13 residues. Per the germline V gene, CDR1 is SQVTM and CDR2 is ANQGSEA. V shed 7 bases, J shed 4 bases, and the junction held 7 bases outside the gene matches. This clone has just one count. The sequenced sample was tumor tissue (inferred from file names), obtained from a patient given nivolumab and ipilimumab in sequence. The TCR sequence derives from a human donor with melanoma. The chain combines TRBV29-1 with TRBJ2-1; 7 nucleotides match TRBD1. CDR3 in DNA: TGCAGCGGTGGGGACAGCCTTTACAATGAGCAGTTCTTC. It encodes CSGGDSLYNEQFF.